This TCR beta chain was sequenced in a study of shared clonotypes between healthy human individuals. Study outcomes and limitations: The naive CD4 repertoires of several donors were compared, and about 5% of clonotypes were shared.

The authors loaded roughly 180 ng DNA, 25,000 to 30,000 T cell genomes, into sorted-subset replicate PCRs. Method: immunoSEQ multiplex PCR; TCRdb's copy keeps in-frame clones and lacks some. The data hold 560,000 or so clones, with 96% observed a single time. About this clone itself: Antigen unknown.

CD45RO-negative, CCR7-selected cells formed the naive CD8 fraction, which excluded terminally differentiated effector memory CD45RA+ cells. Source material: naive CD8+ T cells sorted from blood. The sequence came from a woman in her thirties in good health.

The CDR3 region is CASLPGLDSGANVLTF. DNA of the CDR3: TGTGCCAGCCTCCCGGGACTAGACTCCGGGGCCAACGTCCTGACTTTC. The J gene is TRBJ2-6, the V gene TRBV27; 8 nucleotides line up with TRBD2. V lost 8 bases and J lost 4; bases outside the gene matches: 10. Germline V CDR1 and CDR2: MNHEY, SMNVEV (reference sequence). This CDR3 spans 16 amino acids.